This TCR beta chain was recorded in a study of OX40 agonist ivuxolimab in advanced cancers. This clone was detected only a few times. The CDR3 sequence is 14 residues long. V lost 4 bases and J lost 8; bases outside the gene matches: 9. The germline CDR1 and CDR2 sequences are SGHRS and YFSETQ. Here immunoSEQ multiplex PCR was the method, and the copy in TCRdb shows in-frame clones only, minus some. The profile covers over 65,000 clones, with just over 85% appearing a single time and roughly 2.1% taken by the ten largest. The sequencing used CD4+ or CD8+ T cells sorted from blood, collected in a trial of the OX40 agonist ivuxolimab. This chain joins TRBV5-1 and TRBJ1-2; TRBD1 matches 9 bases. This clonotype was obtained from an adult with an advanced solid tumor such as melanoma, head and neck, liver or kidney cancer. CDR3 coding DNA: TGCGCCAGCAGCGGGACAGGGTCGGGGCGCGGCTACACCTTC. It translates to CASSGTGSGRGYTF.